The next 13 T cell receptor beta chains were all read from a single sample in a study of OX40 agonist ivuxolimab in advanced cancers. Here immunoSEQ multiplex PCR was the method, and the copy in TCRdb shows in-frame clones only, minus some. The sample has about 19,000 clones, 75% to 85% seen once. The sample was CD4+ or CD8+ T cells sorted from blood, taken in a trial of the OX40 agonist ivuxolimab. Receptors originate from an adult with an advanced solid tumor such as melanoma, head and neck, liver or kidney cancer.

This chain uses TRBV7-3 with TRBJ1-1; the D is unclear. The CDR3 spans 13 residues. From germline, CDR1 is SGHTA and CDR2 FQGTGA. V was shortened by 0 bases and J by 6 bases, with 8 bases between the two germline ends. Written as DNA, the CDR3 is TGTGCCAGCAGCTTAACTCCCGGGGCTGAAGCTTTCTTT. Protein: CASSLTPGAEAFF.

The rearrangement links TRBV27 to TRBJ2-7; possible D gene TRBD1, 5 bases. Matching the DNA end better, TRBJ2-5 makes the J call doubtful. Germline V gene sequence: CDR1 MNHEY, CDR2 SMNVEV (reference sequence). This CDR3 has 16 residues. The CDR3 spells CASSPYYRGILETQYF. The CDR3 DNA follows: TGTGCCAGCAGTCCGTACTATAGGGGTATCCTAGAGACCCAGTACTTC.

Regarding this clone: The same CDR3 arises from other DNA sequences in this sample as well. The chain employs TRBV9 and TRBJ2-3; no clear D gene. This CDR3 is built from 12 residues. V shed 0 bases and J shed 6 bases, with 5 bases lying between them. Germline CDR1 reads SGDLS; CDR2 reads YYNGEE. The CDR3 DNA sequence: TGTGCCAGCAGCGTAGGCTCCGATACGCAGTATTTT. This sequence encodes CASSVGSDTQYF.

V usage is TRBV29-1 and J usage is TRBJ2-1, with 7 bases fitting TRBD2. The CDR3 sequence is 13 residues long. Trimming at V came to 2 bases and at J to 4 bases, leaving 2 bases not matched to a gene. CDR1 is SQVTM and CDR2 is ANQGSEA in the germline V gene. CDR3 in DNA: TGCAGCGTTGAACTAGCGGAATACAATGAGCAGTTCTTC. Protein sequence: CSVELAEYNEQFF.

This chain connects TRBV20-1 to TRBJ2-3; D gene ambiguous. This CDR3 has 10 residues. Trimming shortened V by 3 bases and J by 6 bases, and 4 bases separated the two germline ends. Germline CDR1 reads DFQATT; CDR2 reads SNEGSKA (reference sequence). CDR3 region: CSASMDTQYF. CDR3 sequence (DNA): TGCAGTGCTAGTATGGATACGCAGTATTTT.

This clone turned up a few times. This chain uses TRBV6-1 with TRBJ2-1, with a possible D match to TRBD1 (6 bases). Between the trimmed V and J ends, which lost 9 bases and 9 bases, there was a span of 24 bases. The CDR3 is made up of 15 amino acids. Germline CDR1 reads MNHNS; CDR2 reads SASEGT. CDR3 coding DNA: TGTGCCAGTAGACCTCCGACAGGAGTAAGGGGTGAGCAGTTCTTC. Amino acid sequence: CASRPPTGVRGEQFF.

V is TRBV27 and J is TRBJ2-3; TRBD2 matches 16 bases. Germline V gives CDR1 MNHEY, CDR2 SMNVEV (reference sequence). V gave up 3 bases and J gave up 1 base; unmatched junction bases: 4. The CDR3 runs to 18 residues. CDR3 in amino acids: CASSLGLAGGAGTDTQYF. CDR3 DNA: TGTGCCAGCAGTTTGGGACTAGCGGGGGGGGCAGGCACAGATACGCAGTATTTT.

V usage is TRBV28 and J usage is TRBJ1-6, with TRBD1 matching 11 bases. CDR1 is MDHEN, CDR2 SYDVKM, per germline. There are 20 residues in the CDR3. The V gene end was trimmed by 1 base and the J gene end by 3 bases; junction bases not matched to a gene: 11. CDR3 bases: TGTGCCAGCAGTTTATTCCGGGACAGGGGGTTAGGGGACTATAATTCACCCCTCCACTTT. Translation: CASSLFRDRGLGDYNSPLHF. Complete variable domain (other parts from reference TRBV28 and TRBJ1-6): DVKVTQSSRYLVKRTGEKVFLECVQDMDHENMFWYRQDPGLGLRLIYFSYDVKMKEKGDIPEGYSVSREKKERFSLILESASTNQTSMYLCASSLFRDRGLGDYNSPLHFGNGTRLTVT.

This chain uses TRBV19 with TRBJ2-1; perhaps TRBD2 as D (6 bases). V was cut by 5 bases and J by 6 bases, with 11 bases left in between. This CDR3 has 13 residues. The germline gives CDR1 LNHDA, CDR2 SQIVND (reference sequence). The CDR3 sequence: CASSPMGGNEQFF. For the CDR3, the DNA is TGTGCCAGTAGTCCGATGGGGGGCAATGAGCAGTTCTTC. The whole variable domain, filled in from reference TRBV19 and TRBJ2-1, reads DGGITQSPKYLFRKEGQNVTLSCEQNLNHDAMYWYRQDPGQGLRLIYYSQIVNDFQKGDIAEGYSVSREKKESFPLTVTSAQKNPTAFYLCASSPMGGNEQFFGPGTRLTVL.

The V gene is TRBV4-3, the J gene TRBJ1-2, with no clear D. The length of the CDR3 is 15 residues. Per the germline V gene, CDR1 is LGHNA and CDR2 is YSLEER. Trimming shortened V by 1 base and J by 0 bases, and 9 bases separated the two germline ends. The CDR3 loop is CASSQGERANYGYTF. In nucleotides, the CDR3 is TGCGCCAGCAGCCAAGGAGAACGGGCTAACTATGGCTACACCTTC.

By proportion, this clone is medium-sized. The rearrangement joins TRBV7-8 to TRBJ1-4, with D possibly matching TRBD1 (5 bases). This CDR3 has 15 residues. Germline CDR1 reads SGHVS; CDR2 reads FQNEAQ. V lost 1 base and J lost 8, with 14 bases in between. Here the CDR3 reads CASSLDLGEGEKLFF. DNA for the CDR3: TGTGCCAGCAGCTTAGATCTGGGGGAGGGGGAAAAACTGTTTTTT.

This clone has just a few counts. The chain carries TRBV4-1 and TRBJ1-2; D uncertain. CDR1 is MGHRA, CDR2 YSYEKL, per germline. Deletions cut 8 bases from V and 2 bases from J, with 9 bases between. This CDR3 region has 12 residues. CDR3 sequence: CASHGGNYGYTF. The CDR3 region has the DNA TGCGCCAGCCACGGCGGAAACTATGGCTACACCTTC.

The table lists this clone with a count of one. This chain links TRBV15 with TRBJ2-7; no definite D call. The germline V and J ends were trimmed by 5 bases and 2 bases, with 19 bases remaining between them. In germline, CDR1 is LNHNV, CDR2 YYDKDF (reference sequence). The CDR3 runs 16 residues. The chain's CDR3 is CATSPIARDWTYEQYF. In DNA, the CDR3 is TGTGCCACCAGCCCAATAGCTCGTGATTGGACCTACGAGCAGTACTTC.